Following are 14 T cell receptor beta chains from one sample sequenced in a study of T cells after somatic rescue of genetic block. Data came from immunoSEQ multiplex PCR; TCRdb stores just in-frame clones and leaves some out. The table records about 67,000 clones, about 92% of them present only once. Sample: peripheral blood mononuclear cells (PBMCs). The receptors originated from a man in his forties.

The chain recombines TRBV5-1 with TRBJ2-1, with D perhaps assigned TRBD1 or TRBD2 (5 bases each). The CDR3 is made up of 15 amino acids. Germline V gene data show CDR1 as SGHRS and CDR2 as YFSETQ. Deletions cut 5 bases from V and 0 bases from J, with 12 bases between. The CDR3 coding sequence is TGCGCCAGCAGAGGGACGGGGAGCTCCTACAATGAGCAGTTCTTC. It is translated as CASRGTGSSYNEQFF.

This CDR3 reads CASSETTGQGYEQYF. In DNA form, the CDR3 reads TGTGCCAGCAGTGAAACTACGGGACAGGGCTACGAGCAGTACTTC. V is TRBV2 and J is TRBJ2-7, with 9 bases fitting TRBD1. The CDR3 consists of 15 residues. The V and J ends lost 2 bases and 3 bases, in that order; junction bases with no gene match: 5. CDR1 SNHLY and CDR2 FYNNEI come from the germline V gene. Full variable domain (missing parts from reference TRBV2 and TRBJ2-7): EPEVTQTPSHQVTQMGQEVILRCVPISNHLYFYWYRQILGQKVEFLVSFYNNEISEKSEIFDDQFSVERPDGSNFTLKIRSTKLEDSAMYFCASSETTGQGYEQYFGPGTRLTVT.

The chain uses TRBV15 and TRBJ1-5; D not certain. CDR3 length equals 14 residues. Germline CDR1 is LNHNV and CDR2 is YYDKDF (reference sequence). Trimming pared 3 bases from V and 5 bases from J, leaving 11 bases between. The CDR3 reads CATSREGGDQPQHF. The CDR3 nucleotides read TGTGCCACCAGCAGGGAGGGCGGGGATCAGCCCCAGCATTTT.

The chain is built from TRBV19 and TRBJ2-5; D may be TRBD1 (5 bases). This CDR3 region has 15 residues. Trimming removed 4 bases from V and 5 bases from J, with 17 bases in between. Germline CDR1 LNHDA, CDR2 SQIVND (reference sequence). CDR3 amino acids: CASSTTPRRVETQYF. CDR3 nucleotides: TGTGCCAGTAGTACCACCCCGCGCAGGGTTGAGACCCAGTACTTC.

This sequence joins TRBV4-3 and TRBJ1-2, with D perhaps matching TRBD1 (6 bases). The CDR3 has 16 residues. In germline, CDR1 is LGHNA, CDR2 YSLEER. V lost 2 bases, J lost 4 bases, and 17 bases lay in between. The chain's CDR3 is CASSQSVSGARYGYTF. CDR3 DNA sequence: TGCGCCAGCAGCCAATCGGTATCGGGGGCGCGCTATGGCTACACCTTC.

CDR3 DNA: TGTGCCTCTCGGACAGGGGAAAACACCATATATTTT. Translation gives CASRTGENTIYF. The J gene is TRBJ1-3, the V gene TRBV6-6; 9 bases match TRBD1. This CDR3 spans 12 amino acids. Losses at the gene ends were 11 bases for V and 6 bases for J; bases not matched to a gene: 5. CDR1 and CDR2 from the germline V gene are MNHNY and SVGAGI (reference sequence).

DNA of the CDR3: TGTGCCAGCAGTTACGAGTCGACAGGGAACACTGAAGCTTTCTTT. Protein sequence: CASSYESTGNTEAFF. V and J are TRBV6-6 and TRBJ1-1; weak D call: TRBD1 (6 bases). V was pared by 2 bases and J by 1 base, with 11 bases between. The germline CDR1 and CDR2 sequences are MNHNY and SVGAGI (reference sequence). The CDR3 totals 15 residues.

DNA for the CDR3: TGTGCCAGCAGCTTAGGGCTAGCGGGGATTAGGGCGCAGTATTTT. Translated, it gives CASSLGLAGIRAQYF. This chain links TRBV7-2 with TRBJ2-3, with 9 nucleotides matching TRBD2. The CDR3 sequence is 15 residues long. In germline, CDR1 is SGHTA, CDR2 FQGNSA. Unmatched junction bases numbered 9, after V lost 1 base and J lost 10 bases.

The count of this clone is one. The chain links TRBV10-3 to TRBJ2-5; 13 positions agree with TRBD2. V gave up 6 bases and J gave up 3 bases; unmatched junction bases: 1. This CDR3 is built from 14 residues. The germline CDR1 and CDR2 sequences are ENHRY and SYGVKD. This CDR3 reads CAISGTSGEETQYF. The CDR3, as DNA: TGTGCCATCAGCGGGACTAGCGGGGAAGAGACCCAGTACTTC.

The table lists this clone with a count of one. The CDR3 sequence: CAWSRTPGELFF. The CDR3 DNA reads TGTGCCTGGAGTCGCACCCCCGGGGAGCTGTTTTTT. This sequence joins TRBV30 and TRBJ2-2, with D unclear. Germline CDR1 GTSNPN, CDR2 SVGIG (reference sequence). V was trimmed by 2 bases and J by 6 bases, leaving 7 bases between them. The CDR3 has 12 amino acids.

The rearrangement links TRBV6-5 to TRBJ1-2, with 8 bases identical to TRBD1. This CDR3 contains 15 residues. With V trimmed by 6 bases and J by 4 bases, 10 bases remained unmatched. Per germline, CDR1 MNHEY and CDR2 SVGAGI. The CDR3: CASSLGQGGGYGYTF. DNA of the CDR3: TGTGCCAGCAGCTTAGGACAGGGCGGAGGCTATGGCTACACCTTC.

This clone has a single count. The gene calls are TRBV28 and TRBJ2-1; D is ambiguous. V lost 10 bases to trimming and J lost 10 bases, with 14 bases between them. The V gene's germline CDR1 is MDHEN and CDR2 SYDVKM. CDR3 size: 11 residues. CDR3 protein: CATNAWREQFF. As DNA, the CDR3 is TGTGCCACCAACGCTTGGCGAGAGCAGTTCTTC.

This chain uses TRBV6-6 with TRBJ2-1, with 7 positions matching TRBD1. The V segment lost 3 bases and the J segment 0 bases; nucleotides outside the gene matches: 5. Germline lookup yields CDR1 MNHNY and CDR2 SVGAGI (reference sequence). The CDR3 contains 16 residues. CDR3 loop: CASSYKRGLSYNEQFF. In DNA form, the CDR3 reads TGTGCCAGCAGTTATAAGAGGGGGCTCTCCTACAATGAGCAGTTCTTC.

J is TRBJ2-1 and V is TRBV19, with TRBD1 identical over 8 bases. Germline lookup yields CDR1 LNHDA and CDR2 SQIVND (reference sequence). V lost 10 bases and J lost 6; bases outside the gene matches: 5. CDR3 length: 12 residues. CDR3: CATGQGFNEQFF. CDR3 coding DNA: TGTGCCACCGGACAGGGTTTCAATGAGCAGTTCTTC.